One and the same sample provided the 10 T cell receptor beta chains below, sequenced in a study of T cells in Graves' hyperthyroidism and ophthalmopathy. Amplified TCR beta CDR3 regions derived from RNA transcripts. When the TCR CDR3 underwent first-round RT-PCR, the HTBI primer set was used. One entry per CDR3 protein, called by TCRdb with MiXCR from the multiplex PCR reads. The sample lists some 580,000 distinct CDR3 sequences; about 16% were seen once. Specimen: blood. The receptors were gathered from a woman in her thirties or forties with Graves' ophthalmopathy.

The V and J genes are TRBV6-1 and TRBJ2-1; D is perhaps TRBD2 (6 bases). There are 14 residues in the CDR3. Germline V gene data show CDR1 as MNHNS and CDR2 as SASEGT. The germline V and J ends were trimmed by 6 bases and 3 bases, with 12 bases remaining between them. In DNA, the CDR3 is TGTGCCAGCAGCCAAACTAGCTTCTACAATGAGCAGTTCTTC. Translation: CASSQTSFYNEQFF.

This clonotype was found many times. The chain combines TRBV15 with TRBJ2-3; weak D call: TRBD1 (6 bases). Trimming took 0 bases from V and 4 from J, leaving 14 bases between them. The CDR3 extends over 16 amino acids. Looked up from germline, CDR1 is LNHNV and CDR2 is YYDKDF (reference sequence). CDR3 sequence (DNA): TGTGCCACCAGCAGAGATCGGGGCAGGGGAGCAGATACGCAGTATTTT. This gives the protein CATSRDRGRGADTQYF.

This chain connects TRBV28 to TRBJ2-7; perhaps TRBD1 as D (6 bases). The CDR3 consists of 13 residues. The ends were cut back, 10 bases at V and 3 bases at J, with 16 bases in the middle. The germline V gene has CDR1 MDHEN and CDR2 SYDVKM. The CDR3 DNA reads TGTGCCACCCTAGGGACACAAGACTACGAGCAGTACTTC. Translated, it gives CATLGTQDYEQYF.

This clonotype was detected many times. This chain connects TRBV5-1 to TRBJ1-5, with D perhaps matching TRBD1 (5 bases). With 0 bases removed from V and 2 bases from J, the gap between germline ends came to 12 bases. CDR1 SGHRS and CDR2 YFSETQ come from the germline V gene. The CDR3 has 16 amino acids. The CDR3 sequence: CASSLAGGDGNQPQHF. Written as DNA, the CDR3 is TGCGCCAGCAGCTTGGCCGGGGGGGATGGCAATCAGCCCCAGCATTTT.

At least ten counts were recorded for this clonotype. The chain links TRBV11-3 to TRBJ2-7; TRBD2 aligns across 7 bases. The CDR3 covers 16 residues. V dropped 0 bases and J dropped 4; count of bases not matched to a gene: 9. CDR1 and CDR2 (germline): SGHNT, YENEEA. CDR3 coding DNA: TGTGCCAGCAGCTTAGAGGGGGGGGGACGGCCGTACGAGCAGTACTTC. This encodes CASSLEGGGRPYEQYF.

The rearrangement links TRBV4-1 to TRBJ2-5; possible D gene TRBD1, 6 bases. Germline CDR1 and CDR2: MGHRA and YSYEKL. V lost 2 bases, J lost 2 bases, and 12 bases lay in between. The CDR3 spans 15 residues. In DNA form, the CDR3 reads TGCGCCAGCAGCCAACTGGGGCAGGGGCAAGAGACCCAGTACTTC. Residues: CASSQLGQGQETQYF.

This clonotype has more than one count but fewer than ten. The chain is built from TRBV30 and TRBJ1-6; no reliable D call. The V and J ends lost 4 bases and 8 bases respectively, with 9 bases between them. CDR3 length: 12 amino acids. The germline CDR1 and CDR2 sequences are GTSNPN and SVGIG (reference sequence). The DNA for the CDR3 is TGTGCCTGGATGGAGCAGGATTCACCCCTCCACTTT. Translating it yields CAWMEQDSPLHF.

This chain joins TRBV28 and TRBJ2-1, with 11 bases that match TRBD1. Per the germline V gene, CDR1 is MDHEN and CDR2 is SYDVKM. The junction had 6 bases not matched to a gene; V was cut back by 5 bases and J by 3 bases. The CDR3 has 16 residues. Written as DNA, the CDR3 is TGTGCCAGCAGTCCCGCCGGGACAGGGGGCTACAATGAGCAGTTCTTC. Protein sequence: CASSPAGTGGYNEQFF. Full variable domain (remainder filled in from reference TRBV28 and TRBJ2-1): DVKVTQSSRYLVKRTGEKVFLECVQDMDHENMFWYRQDPGLGLRLIYFSYDVKMKEKGDIPEGYSVSREKKERFSLILESASTNQTSMYLCASSPAGTGGYNEQFFGPGTRLTVL.

For the CDR3, the DNA is TGTGCCAGCTCACCACCGACGGGGGCCGACACTGAAGCTTTCTTT. Its protein is CASSPPTGADTEAFF. The gene calls are TRBV14 and TRBJ1-1, with a tentative D call TRBD1 (6 bases). CDR3 length: 15 residues. Between the trimmed V and J ends, which lost 8 bases and 3 bases, there was a span of 19 bases. CDR1 is SGHDN, CDR2 FVKESK, per germline. Drawing the rest from reference TRBV14 and TRBJ1-1, the complete variable domain is EAGVTQFPSHSVIEKGQTVTLRCDPISGHDNLYWYRRVMGKEIKFLLHFVKESKQDESGMPNNRFLAERTGGTYSTLKVQPAELEDSGVYFCASSPPTGADTEAFFGQGTRLTVV.

The chain joins TRBV5-1 to TRBJ2-1; the match to TRBD2 covers 10 bases. Germline V gene lookup returns CDR1 SGHRS and CDR2 YFSETQ. The J segment lost 5 bases and the V segment lost 6 bases, leaving 5 bases of the junction unmatched. This CDR3 has 14 residues. CDR3 sequence: CASTAGGSHNEQFF. The CDR3 region has the DNA TGCGCCAGCACAGCGGGGGGGTCACACAATGAGCAGTTCTTC.